Below, 20 T cell receptor beta chains from the same sample are listed, as sequenced in a study of blood T cells in healthy people across ages. A second PCR of roughly 6 to 12 cycles used a sample-barcoded 5' primer and a J-beta primer mix. Each CDR3 protein is one row after TCRdb ran MiXCR on the 5' RACE reads. The data show fewer than 750,000 distinct CDR3 sequences, around half seen once. The sample consisted of blood. The receptors shown here come from an elderly man in good health.

The rearrangement joins TRBV30 to TRBJ1-2, with 7 nucleotides matching TRBD1. Germline-derived CDR1 and CDR2 are GTSNPN and SVGIG (reference sequence). V shed 4 bases and J 4 bases; nucleotides not matched to a gene: 6. The CDR3 covers 13 residues. The CDR3, as DNA: TGTGCCTGGACCCCCGACAGGGCCTATGGCTACACCTTC. Protein sequence: CAWTPDRAYGYTF.

The table lists this clonotype with many counts. The J gene is TRBJ2-1, the V gene TRBV6-6; D unresolved. The CDR3 has 13 residues. The germline CDR1 and CDR2 sequences are MNHNY and SVGAGI (reference sequence). The V end lost 6 bases, the J end lost 7 bases, and 13 bases lay between the germline ends. CDR3: CASRQDLGNEQFF. In nucleotides, the CDR3 is TGTGCCAGCAGGCAAGATTTGGGGAATGAGCAGTTCTTC.

This clonotype has only a few counts. One junction end disagrees with the germline gene, perhaps due to a read error. CDR3 coding DNA: TGTGCCAGCAGTGACTCGTTTTCGGGTGTGCAGTTCTTC. This translates into CASSDSFSGVQFF. The chain couples TRBV6-5 to TRBJ2-1; D is undetermined. Germline CDR1 and CDR2: MNHEY and SVGAGI. This CDR3 region has 13 residues.

The chain has TRBV5-1 and TRBJ2-1, with D uncertain. CDR3 size: 15 residues. CDR1 and CDR2 from the germline V gene are SGHRS and YFSETQ. V gave up 0 bases and J gave up 3 bases, with 10 bases separating them. The CDR3 coding sequence is TGCGCCAGCAGCTTGGAGGGCGCAGGCTACAATGAGCAGTTCTTC. It codes for CASSLEGAGYNEQFF.

This chain connects TRBV20-1 to TRBJ2-7; TRBD1 matches 7 bases. The CDR3 has 14 amino acids. The germline V gene has CDR1 DFQATT and CDR2 SNEGSKA (reference sequence). The V and J ends lost 5 bases and 5 bases, in that order; junction bases with no gene match: 12. DNA of the CDR3: TGCAGTGCTTCAGGGGGAGCCCAAAAGAACGAGCAGTACTTC. As protein: CSASGGAQKNEQYF.

This clonotype was seen ten or more times. The chain recombines TRBV6-5 with TRBJ2-1; unclear D gene. The V and J ends lost 6 bases and 8 bases respectively, with 8 bases between them. Germline V CDR1 and CDR2: MNHEY, SVGAGI. This CDR3 contains 11 residues. This CDR3 reads CASSLLDEQFF. In DNA, the CDR3 is TGTGCCAGCAGCCTTTTAGATGAGCAGTTCTTC.

This clonotype was detected only a few times. The J gene is TRBJ1-2, the V gene TRBV7-2; tentative D call: TRBD1 (5 bases). V was pared by 1 base and J by 5 bases, with 11 bases between. CDR3 length: 14 amino acids. Germline lookup yields CDR1 SGHTA and CDR2 FQGNSA. The CDR3 spells CASSLVLTDYGYTF. The CDR3 DNA follows: TGTGCCAGCAGCTTAGTTCTGACAGATTATGGCTACACCTTC. Combining the CDR3 with reference TRBV7-2 and TRBJ1-2 gives the whole variable domain GAGVSQSPSNKVTEKGKDVELRCDPISGHTALYWYRQSLGQGLEFLIYFQGNSAPDKSGLPSDRFSAERTGGSVSTLTIQRTQQEDSAVYLCASSLVLTDYGYTFGSGTRLTVV.

V and J are TRBV20-1 and TRBJ2-1, with D hard to call. Germline CDR1 and CDR2: DFQATT and SNEGSKA (reference sequence). The V and J ends lost 6 bases and 7 bases respectively, with 19 bases between them. CDR3 size: 14 residues. CDR3 protein: CSARPLRAGNEQFF. Written as DNA, the CDR3 is TGCAGTGCACGCCCCCTTAGGGCAGGTAATGAGCAGTTCTTC.

This clonotype was recorded a few times. This chain joins TRBV20-1 and TRBJ2-7; 7 positions match TRBD1. Germline assignment: CDR1 DFQATT and CDR2 SNEGSKA (reference sequence). Trimming cost V 0 bases and J 3 bases; bases outside gene matches: 8. CDR3 length: 15 amino acids. This CDR3 is CSARDVTGQLYEQYF. CDR3 coding DNA: TGCAGTGCTAGAGATGTGACGGGACAGCTCTACGAGCAGTACTTC.

V and J are TRBV7-9 and TRBJ2-7, with a weak D call TRBD1 (6 bases). The CDR3 runs 14 residues. Trimming took off 6 bases at V and 3 bases at J, with 15 bases between the two ends. Germline values: CDR1 SEHNR, CDR2 FQNEAQ (reference sequence). The CDR3 loop is CASSKGQTYYEQYF. The DNA of the CDR3 is TGTGCCAGCAGTAAAGGACAGACCTACTACGAGCAGTACTTC.

The J gene is TRBJ2-1, the V gene TRBV20-1; TRBD1 is a possible D gene (7 bases). The CDR3 runs to 14 residues. Trimming took off 5 bases at V and 4 bases at J, with 15 bases between the two ends. Germline-derived CDR1 and CDR2 are DFQATT and SNEGSKA (reference sequence). The CDR3, as DNA: TGCAGTGCTGGCCAGGGGGGAGGATACAATGAGCAGTTCTTC. Amino acid sequence: CSAGQGGGYNEQFF.

This clonotype was seen more than once but under ten times. The rearrangement joins TRBV5-1 to TRBJ2-1; 9 bases are a match to TRBD2. Germline-derived CDR1 and CDR2 are SGHRS and YFSETQ. V lost 4 bases and J lost 7; bases outside the gene matches: 18. The CDR3 is 18 residues long. The CDR3 coding sequence is TGCGCCAGCAGCGGGACGATTAATAGCGGGAGTGTGGGAAATGAGCAGTTCTTC. Translated: CASSGTINSGSVGNEQFF.

V and J are TRBV12-3 or TRBV12-4 and TRBJ2-3; 7 nucleotides line up with TRBD2. The CDR3 loop spans 15 amino acids. Trimming cost V 5 bases and J 3 bases; bases outside gene matches: 8. Here the CDR3 DNA reads TGTGCCAGCAGTCCTGGGGGGGGGAAGACAGATACGCAGTATTTT. Translating gives CASSPGGGKTDTQYF.

This clonotype was counted between two and nine times. This chain links TRBV7-2 with TRBJ1-2; D gene ambiguous. The germline CDR1 and CDR2 sequences are SGHTA and FQGNSA. V was cut by 1 base and J by 2 bases, with 14 bases left in between. This CDR3 has 16 residues. The CDR3 nucleotides are TGTGCCAGCAGCTTAGGGGGTCCGGCACCAAACTATGGCTACACCTTC. Amino acids: CASSLGGPAPNYGYTF.

This clonotype was seen a handful of times. The J gene is TRBJ2-1, the V gene TRBV7-8; 9 positions agree with TRBD2. V dropped 3 bases and J dropped 4; count of bases not matched to a gene: 10. Germline V gene sequence: CDR1 SGHVS, CDR2 FQNEAQ. This CDR3 comprises 17 residues. The CDR3 DNA is TGTGCCAGCAGCTTTAGCGGGAGCCGGAGCACTTACAATGAGCAGTTCTTC. Its protein is CASSFSGSRSTYNEQFF.

The CDR3 DNA is TGTGCCAGCAGCAGGACTAGCGGGAGGGATGGGACCCAGTACTTC. Its protein is CASSRTSGRDGTQYF. This chain uses TRBV7-2 with TRBJ2-5, with 15 bases that match TRBD2. The CDR3 consists of 15 residues. Germline CDR1 reads SGHTA; CDR2 reads FQGNSA. Losses at the gene ends were 5 bases for V and 7 bases for J; bases not matched to a gene: 5.

This clonotype has just a few counts. The J gene is TRBJ1-5, the V gene TRBV2, with D unresolved. This CDR3 region has 13 residues. V was trimmed by 5 bases and J by 4 bases, leaving 9 bases between them. CDR1 is SNHLY, CDR2 FYNNEI, per germline. CDR3 DNA sequence: TGTGCCAGCAGTCTCTGGTCAAATCAGCCCCAGCATTTT. This gives the protein CASSLWSNQPQHF.

This chain links TRBV20-1 with TRBJ1-2; the D is unclear. V dropped 2 bases and J dropped 2 bases, with 21 bases sitting between them. CDR3 length: 17 residues. The germline V gene encodes CDR1 DFQATT and CDR2 SNEGSKA (reference sequence). CDR3 nucleotides: TGCAGTGCTAGATACTATAAGACATACAAGTTGAACTATGGCTACACCTTC. Its translation is CSARYYKTYKLNYGYTF.

The chain is built from TRBV29-1 and TRBJ2-3; a possible D gene is TRBD1 (5 bases). This CDR3 contains 13 residues. Germline V CDR1 and CDR2: SQVTM, ANQGSEA. V was trimmed by 2 bases and J by 4 bases, leaving 10 bases between them. The CDR3 loop is CSVELQGADTQYF. The DNA of the CDR3 is TGCAGCGTTGAATTGCAGGGTGCAGATACGCAGTATTTT.

The chain couples TRBV7-3 to TRBJ1-1; a possible D gene is TRBD1 (5 bases). This CDR3 is built from 15 residues. Trimming took 5 bases from V and 1 from J, leaving 14 bases between them. CDR1 SGHTA and CDR2 FQGTGA come from the germline V gene. The CDR3 loop is CASSPGVGRNTEAFF. Written as DNA, the CDR3 is TGTGCCAGCAGCCCGGGGGTAGGGAGGAACACTGAAGCTTTCTTT.